The clone carrying this T cell receptor beta chain was counted at least ten times. What it binds is unknown. Indicated time point: newly diagnosed GD, antithyroid drugs for less than 3 months. The TCR library was prepared using RNA isolated from PBMCs. This entry is derived from a study of regulatory T cells in long-lasting Graves disease. Study conclusions and caveats: There was favoring of TRBV28, TRBJ1-2 and TRBJ2-5 in persistent disease.

Library construction for TCR beta used iRepertoire HTBI primers and Arm-PCR of CDR3 regions. One entry per CDR3 protein, called by TCRdb with MiXCR from the multiplex PCR reads. The table includes 500,000 or so distinct CDR3 sequences, under 20% detected once. The germline V and J ends were trimmed by 6 bases and 9 bases, with 23 bases remaining between them. There are 15 residues in the CDR3. Germline lookup yields CDR1 MNHNS and CDR2 SASEGT. The data also belong to a second study, concerning T cells in Graves' hyperthyroidism and ophthalmopathy. This second report adds: The blood repertoire included most of the expanded thyroid clonotypes above 0.001.

The receptor comes from a middle-aged man with Graves disease. The V call is TRBV6-1, the J call TRBJ1-2, with D possibly matching TRBD1 (5 bases). The sequences come from peripheral blood mononuclear cells (PBMCs), collected at new diagnosis, from a patient treated with antithyroid drugs. The CDR3 is CASSAIGAALFRYTF. The CDR3 coding sequence is TGTGCCAGCAGCGCAATTGGGGCGGCTCTATTTCGCTACACCTTC.